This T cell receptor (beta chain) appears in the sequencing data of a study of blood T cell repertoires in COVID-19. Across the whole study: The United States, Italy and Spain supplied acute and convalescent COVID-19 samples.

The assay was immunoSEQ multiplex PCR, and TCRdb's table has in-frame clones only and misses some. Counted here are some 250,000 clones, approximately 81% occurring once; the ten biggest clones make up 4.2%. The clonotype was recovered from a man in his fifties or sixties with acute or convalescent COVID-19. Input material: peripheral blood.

This chain's CDR3 is CASSQDLGTGTEAFF. In nucleotides, the CDR3 is TGCGCCAGCAGCCAAGATCTAGGGACAGGGACTGAAGCTTTCTTT. The gene calls are TRBV4-1 and TRBJ1-1; 9 positions agree with TRBD1. Looked up from germline, CDR1 is MGHRA and CDR2 is YSYEKL. The CDR3 is made up of 15 amino acids. The J segment lost 5 bases and the V segment lost 0 bases, leaving 4 bases of the junction unmatched.